This TCR beta chain is drawn from a study of shared clonotypes between healthy human individuals. In replicate PCRs of sorted subsets, around 200 ng DNA, about 30,000 T cell genomes, was used. Method: immunoSEQ multiplex PCR; TCRdb's copy keeps in-frame clones and lacks some. The sample consists of around 2.1 million clones, under 95% of them appearing once. CD45RO-negative, CCR7-positively selected cells formed the naive CD8 fraction, excluding terminally differentiated effector memory CD45RA+ cells. The CDR3 is 12 residues long. V lost 2 bases to trimming and J lost 4 bases, with 5 bases between them. The germline gives CDR1 KGHSH, CDR2 LQKENI.

Sequences were obtained from naive CD8+ T cells from PBMCs. The TCR sequence derives from a man between 18 and 29 years old in good health. Some clones in this sample may be carry-over from other donors' samples. The chain joins TRBV18 to TRBJ1-1; D call uncertain. CDR3 coding DNA: TGTGCCAGCTCACCAGGGGTCACTGAAGCTTTCTTT. Translating gives CASSPGVTEAFF.